A selection of T cell receptor beta chains follows, all from one sample in a study of cytomegalovirus exposure and HLA in healthy donors. Sequenced by immunoSEQ multiplex PCR; TCRdb stores in-frame clones only, minus some. The sample has around 190,000 clones, approximately 80% seen once. Material for sequencing was PBMCs. All receptors derive from a female donor in good health and CMV-seronegative. The CDR3 runs from the conserved cysteine through the conserved F or W. D genes are given only for firm matches. Not all rows give a size; the values are once, few, many and, for expanded clones, a class.

clone size	V gene	D gene	J gene	CDR3 DNA	CDR3 protein
few	TRBV7-3	TRBD1	TRBJ1-1	TGTGCCAGCAGCCCTCGGACAGGGGCTGAAGCTTTCTTT	CASSPRTGAEAFF
NA	TRBV5-1	NA	TRBJ2-5	TGCGCCAGCAGCAACAGACACGAGGAGACCCAGTACTTC	CASSNRHEETQYF
NA	TRBV29-1	TRBD2	TRBJ2-2	TGCAGTGCGAGGGGAGGGACGAACACCGGGGAGCTGTTTTTT	CSARGGTNTGELFF
NA	TRBV27	TRBD1	TRBJ2-3	TGTGCCAGCAGTCCGACCGGACAGGACACAGATACGCAGTATTTT	CASSPTGQDTDTQYF
NA	TRBV25-1	TRBD2	TRBJ2-1	TGTGCCAGCAGTGGTCGCGGGGGCTCCTACAATGAGCAGTTCTTC	CASSGRGGSYNEQFF
NA	TRBV18	NA	TRBJ2-5	TGTGCCAGCTCACCCAACCAAGAGACCCAGTACTTC	CASSPNQETQYF
NA	TRBV6-4	TRBD2	TRBJ2-1	TGTGCCAGCAGCCCACTAGCGGGGGGGCCGCACGAGCAGTTCTTC	CASSPLAGGPHEQFF
NA	TRBV5-4	NA	TRBJ1-6	TGTGCCAGCAGCTTATCGCAGGCTAATTCACCCCTCCACTTT	CASSLSQANSPLHF
NA	TRBV7-9	NA	TRBJ1-5	TGTGCCAGCAGCTTAGTCGGGGGAAATCAGCCCCAGCATTTT	CASSLVGGNQPQHF
NA	TRBV5-1	NA	TRBJ2-1	TGCGCCACCGAAGCGGGTAATGGCTACAATGAGCAGTTCTTC	CATEAGNGYNEQFF
NA	TRBV5-1	TRBD2	TRBJ2-1	TGCGCCAGCAGCTTATTAACTAGCGGGGGTCCTTACAATGAGCAGTTCTTC	CASSLLTSGGPYNEQFF
NA	TRBV19	NA	TRBJ1-6	TGTGCCAGTAGTGCGGCGGCCAGATCACCCCTCCACTTT	CASSAAARSPLHF
NA	TRBV2	NA	TRBJ2-7	TGTGCCAGCAGTGAAGCAGGGGGGGGCGCGAGCCACGAGCAGTACTTC	CASSEAGGGASHEQYF
NA	TRBV2	NA	TRBJ2-1	TGTGCCAGCAGTGATCCCGAGGGGGACTCCTACAATGAGCAGTTCTTC	CASSDPEGDSYNEQFF
once	TRBV4-1	NA	TRBJ2-7	TGCGCCAGCAGCCAGGGCCAGGCCTACGAGCAGTACTTC	CASSQGQAYEQYF
once	TRBV11-1	TRBD1	TRBJ2-6	TGTGCCAGCAGCTTGGGGACAGGCTCTGGGGCCAACGTCCTGACTTTC	CASSLGTGSGANVLTF
NA	TRBV2	NA	TRBJ2-7	TGTGCCAGCAGTGATAACTCGATTGCCTACGAGCAGTACTTC	CASSDNSIAYEQYF
once	TRBV4-3	TRBD2	TRBJ2-7	TGCGCCAGCAGCCAAGTAACCGGGAGGGACTCCTACGAGCAGTACTTC	CASSQVTGRDSYEQYF
NA	TRBV5-6	NA	TRBJ2-7	TGTGCCAGCAGCTTCAGGGGTCTGGGGTTGTACGAGCAGTACTTC	CASSFRGLGLYEQYF
NA	TRBV5-3	TRBD2	TRBJ2-7	TGTGCCAGAAGCTTCAGGGTGGTAGCGGGGGGGGTCGAGCAGTACTTC	CARSFRVVAGGVEQYF
NA	TRBV7-9	TRBD2	TRBJ2-7	TGTGCCAGCAGCGCGGCGGGAGGGGGACTAGCGGGGGGACACGAGCAGTACTTC	CASSAAGGGLAGGHEQYF
NA	TRBV10-3	TRBD1	TRBJ2-7	TGTGCCATCACTAAGGACAGGGGTTCCTACGAGCAGTACTTC	CAITKDRGSYEQYF
NA	TRBV6-1	TRBD1	TRBJ1-1	TGTGCCAGCAGTGAATACGGGACAGGTATTTTCACTGAAGCTTTCTTT	CASSEYGTGIFTEAFF
NA	TRBV6-6	NA	TRBJ2-2	TGTGCCAGCAGTTACTCAATCGCAGGGGGGGAGCTGTTTTTT	CASSYSIAGGELFF
NA	TRBV6-1	NA	TRBJ2-7	TGTGCCAGCACCGGGAGATCTTCCTACGAGCAGTACTTC	CASTGRSSYEQYF
NA	TRBV5-1	TRBD2	TRBJ2-3	TGCGCCAGCAGCTTGGGGACTAGCGGGAGAGGCACAGATACGCAGTATTTT	CASSLGTSGRGTDTQYF
few	TRBV5-1	NA	TRBJ1-2	TGCGCCAGCAGCTTGGAACCCAGGGCGGTCAGCTACACCTTC	CASSLEPRAVSYTF
NA	TRBV7-9	NA	TRBJ2-3	TGTGCCAGCAGCGTCAGGGTGGATACGCAGTATTTT	CASSVRVDTQYF
NA	TRBV6-5	TRBD2	TRBJ2-3	TGTGCCAGCAGCCCGGGACTAGCCACGTATACGCAGTATTTT	CASSPGLATYTQYF
NA	TRBV27	NA	TRBJ1-3	TGTGCCAGCAGTTTATTCGCAGGGCCTGGAAACACCATATATTTT	CASSLFAGPGNTIYF
once	TRBV9	NA	TRBJ1-2	TGTGCCAGCAGCGTAGGCGGCAGGGCCAACTATGGCTACACCTTC	CASSVGGRANYGYTF
NA	TRBV27	TRBD1	TRBJ1-1	TGTGCCAGCAGTTTATCGACAGGGGTGAACACTGAAGCTTTCTTT	CASSLSTGVNTEAFF
NA	TRBV6-1	TRBD1	TRBJ1-2	TGTGCCAGCAGTCTAGAAGGACAGGGCCCAGGAGGCTACACCTTC	CASSLEGQGPGGYTF
NA	TRBV5-6	TRBD2	TRBJ2-1	TGTGCCAGCAGCCCCCCTAGCGGGAGTTGGAATGAGCAGTTCTTC	CASSPPSGSWNEQFF
NA	TRBV7-2	TRBD2	TRBJ2-3	TGTGCCAGCAGCTCCTTCACTAGCGGTGGGAATACGCAGTATTTT	CASSSFTSGGNTQYF
NA	TRBV7-2	TRBD2	TRBJ2-7	TGTGCCAGCAGCCCTGGAGCGGGGGGGTCCTACGAGCAGTACTTC	CASSPGAGGSYEQYF
many	TRBV30	TRBD2	TRBJ2-3	TGTGCCTGGAGTCTAGCGGGGGACCGCACAGATACGCAGTATTTT	CAWSLAGDRTDTQYF
NA	TRBV2	TRBD1	TRBJ1-3	TGTGCCAGCAGCAGGACAGGGGGTTTTGACGGCACCATATATTTT	CASSRTGGFDGTIYF
NA	TRBV19	TRBD2	TRBJ2-1	TGTGCCAGTAGTCCAACGGGAGGGCTATCCTACAATGAGCAGTTCTTC	CASSPTGGLSYNEQFF
NA	TRBV5-4	NA	TRBJ1-1	TGTGCCAGCAGCTCCAAGAACACTGAAGCTTTCTTT	CASSSKNTEAFF
few	TRBV20-1	NA	TRBJ2-3	TGCAGTGCCCCGCAGGGGGATACGCAGTATTTT	CSAPQGDTQYF
once	TRBV5-4	NA	TRBJ2-2	TGTGCCAGCAGCTTGGTGGGCGGGACCGGCGCCACCGGGGAGCTGTTTTTT	CASSLVGGTGATGELFF
NA	TRBV5-4	NA	TRBJ2-5	TGTGCCAGCAGCTTGGGTCAGGACAGACAAGAGACCCAGTACTTC	CASSLGQDRQETQYF
NA	TRBV6-1	NA	TRBJ2-3	TGTGCCAGCAGAGGAGCAGATACGCAGTATTTT	CASRGADTQYF
NA	TRBV2	NA	TRBJ2-3	TGTGCCAGCATGCTAGCGTTGGACACAGATACGCAGTATTTT	CASMLALDTDTQYF
NA	TRBV6-5	NA	TRBJ1-1	TGTTCAACAGCAGTTAGAATAGGGGGTTACACTGAAGCTTTCTTT	CSTAVRIGGYTEAFF
once	TRBV5-1	TRBD1	TRBJ1-1	TGCGCCAGCAGCCTAAACCTCAGGGGGAAAGGCACTGAAGCTTTCTTT	CASSLNLRGKGTEAFF
NA	TRBV28	TRBD1	TRBJ2-2	TGTGCCAGCAAGGGAGATGTTACAGGGGGGACCGGGGAGCTGTTTTTT	CASKGDVTGGTGELFF
NA	TRBV1	NA	TRBJ2-7	TGCACCAGCAGCCAAGAATTAAGGGACAGAAAGACATATAACGAGCAGTACTTC	CTSSQELRDRKTYNEQYF
NA	TRBV6-1	TRBD1	TRBJ2-7	TGTGCCAGCAGTGGTCGGACAGGGGGCTTTAGCTCCTACGAGCAGTACTTC	CASSGRTGGFSSYEQYF
NA	TRBV15	TRBD1	TRBJ2-2	TGTGCCACCAGCAGAGAACAGGGGTTGAACACCGGGGAGCTGTTTTTT	CATSREQGLNTGELFF
NA	TRBV19	TRBD2	TRBJ2-7	TGTGCCAGTAGTAGCCACTTTGCGGGGGACTCCTACGAGCAGTACTTC	CASSSHFAGDSYEQYF
few	TRBV2	NA	TRBJ2-3	TGTGCCAGCAGAGCCCAACCGGTGGGAGGTATGGCAGATACGCAGTATTTT	CASRAQPVGGMADTQYF
NA	TRBV27	TRBD1	TRBJ2-7	TGTGCCAGCACTACCCATGGGACAGGTGATAACTACGAGCAGTACTTC	CASTTHGTGDNYEQYF
NA	TRBV13	TRBD2	TRBJ2-7	TGTGCCAGCAGCTTAGAAGCGGGAGGTTACGAGCAGTACTTC	CASSLEAGGYEQYF